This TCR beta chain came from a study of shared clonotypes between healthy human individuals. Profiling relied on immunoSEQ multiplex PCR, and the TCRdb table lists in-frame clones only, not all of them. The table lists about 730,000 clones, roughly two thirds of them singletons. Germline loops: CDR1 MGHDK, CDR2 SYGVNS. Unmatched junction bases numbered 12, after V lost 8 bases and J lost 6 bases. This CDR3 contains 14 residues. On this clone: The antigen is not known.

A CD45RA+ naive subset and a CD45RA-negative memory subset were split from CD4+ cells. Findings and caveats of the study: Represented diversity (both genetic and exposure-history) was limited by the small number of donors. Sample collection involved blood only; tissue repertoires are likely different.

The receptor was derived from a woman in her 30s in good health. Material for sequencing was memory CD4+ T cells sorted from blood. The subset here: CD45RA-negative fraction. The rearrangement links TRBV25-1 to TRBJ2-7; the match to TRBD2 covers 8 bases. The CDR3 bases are TGTGCCAGCCGCCGACACGCGGGGGGCGCCGAGCAGTACTTC. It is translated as CASRRHAGGAEQYF.